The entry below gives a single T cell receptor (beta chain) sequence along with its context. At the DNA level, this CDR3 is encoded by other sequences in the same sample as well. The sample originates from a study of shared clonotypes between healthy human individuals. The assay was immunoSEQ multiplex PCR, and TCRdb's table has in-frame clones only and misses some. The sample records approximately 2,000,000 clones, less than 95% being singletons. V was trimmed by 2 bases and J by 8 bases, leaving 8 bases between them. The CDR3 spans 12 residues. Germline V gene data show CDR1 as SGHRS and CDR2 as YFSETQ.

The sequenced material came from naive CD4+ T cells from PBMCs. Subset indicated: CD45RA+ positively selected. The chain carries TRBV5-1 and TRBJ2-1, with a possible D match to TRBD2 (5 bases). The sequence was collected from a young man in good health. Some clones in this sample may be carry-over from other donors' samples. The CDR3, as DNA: TGCGCCAGCAGCTTCCCCGGGGATGAGCAGTTCTTC. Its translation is CASSFPGDEQFF.